These T cell receptor beta chains were read from a single sample in a study of T cells in severe cutaneous drug reactions. TCRdb derives one entry per CDR3 protein from the multiplex PCR reads, leaving out DNA. The sample table sets out about 1,200 distinct CDR3 sequences. The sample was cells from a skin blister. These receptors all come from a human donor with Stevens-Johnson syndrome, a severe cutaneous drug reaction. The CDR3 runs from the conserved cysteine through the conserved F or W. Size tells how often a clone was seen (once, few, many) or the class of an expanded clone, and some rows leave it out.

CSARRAGPAYEQYF	14	TRBV20-1	TRBJ2-7	medium-sized
CASSYPRGAGNTIYF	15	TRBV12-3/TRBV12-4	TRBJ1-3	medium-sized
CSASPQGARYEQYF	14	TRBV20-1	TRBJ2-7	medium-sized
CASGNIPRGGTAGELFF	17	TRBV6-2/TRBV6-3	TRBJ2-2	medium-sized
CASSLGQGQPQHF	13	TRBV5-5	TRBJ1-5	medium-sized
CASSLVGLAANEQFF	15	TRBV11-2	TRBJ2-1	medium-sized
CAIRGQNNEQFF	12	TRBV10-3	TRBJ2-1	large
CASGSLNVDEQFF	13	TRBV12-5	TRBJ2-1	large
CATSRGQITYEQYF	14	TRBV15	TRBJ2-7	-
CASRSDSYNEQFF	13	TRBV12-3/TRBV12-4	TRBJ2-1	large
CASSGRTRFTEAFF	14	TRBV12-3/TRBV12-4	TRBJ1-1	-
CASSQDLGEDTIYF	14	TRBV4-3	TRBJ1-3	medium-sized
CASSPGASQKTQYF	14	TRBV11-2	TRBJ2-5	medium-sized
CASTILREFSIDTQYF	16	TRBV12-3/TRBV12-4	TRBJ2-3	medium-sized
CSAIREIHLETQYF	14	TRBV20-1	TRBJ2-5	large